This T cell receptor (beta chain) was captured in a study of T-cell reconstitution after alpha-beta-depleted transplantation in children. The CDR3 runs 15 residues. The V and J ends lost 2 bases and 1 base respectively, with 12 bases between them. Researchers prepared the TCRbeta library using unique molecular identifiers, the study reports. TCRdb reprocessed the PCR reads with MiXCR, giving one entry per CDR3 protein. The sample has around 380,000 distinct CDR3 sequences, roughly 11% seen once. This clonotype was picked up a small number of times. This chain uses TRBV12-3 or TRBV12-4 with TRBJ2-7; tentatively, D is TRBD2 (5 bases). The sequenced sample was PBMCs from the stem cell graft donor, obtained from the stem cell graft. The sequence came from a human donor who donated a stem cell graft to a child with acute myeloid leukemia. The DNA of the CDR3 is TGTGCCAGCAGTTTATCGGGAACGGCTTCCTACGAGCAGTACTTC. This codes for CASSLSGTASYEQYF.